The clone carrying this T cell receptor beta chain was seen only a few times. The data belong to a study of blood T cell repertoires in COVID-19. About the research overall: Spain, Italy and the United States supplied samples that represented acute and convalescent COVID-19. Sources were T cells, B-cell-depleted T cells, or PBMCs; the material itself was cDNA or gDNA.

Original analysis: Counts of nucleated cells, estimated from reference gene primer amplification, were obtained. The repertoire was sequenced with immunoSEQ multiplex PCR; TCRdb's copy has only in-frame clones and lacks some. D and trimming come from the DNA, and the V and J calls and clone size come from that table. Counted here are about 180,000 clones, around nine tenths occurring once; the ten biggest clones make up under 15%. From germline, CDR1 is SGHNT and CDR2 YYREEE (reference sequence). Trimming took off 4 bases at V and 9 bases at J, with 21 bases between the two ends. This CDR3 comprises 15 residues.

The chain recombines TRBV5-4 with TRBJ2-3; D is possibly TRBD2 (6 bases). This TCR was sampled from a woman in her seventies with COVID-19, enrolled during active disease. Sequenced: peripheral blood. CDR3 sequence: CASSPSGSAFETQYF. The CDR3 nucleotides are TGTGCCAGCAGCCCCAGCGGGTCCGCCTTTGAGACGCAGTATTTT.